The 7 T cell receptor beta chains listed next were all sequenced from one sample in a study of control samples from healthy donors and cancer patients. Libraries were prepared by immunoSEQ multiplex PCR; TCRdb keeps only in-frame clonotypes and omits some of them. The table has about 77,000 clones, 92% seen once; the top ten hold approximately 5.8%. Material for sequencing was blood. All receptors come from a woman aged 60-75 years in good health.

The V call is TRBV24-1, the J call TRBJ2-1; 7 nucleotides line up with TRBD1. Germline loops: CDR1 KGHDR, CDR2 SFDVKD. The CDR3 extends over 15 amino acids. J was trimmed by 4 bases and V by 5 bases; bases with no gene match: 7. The CDR3 loop is CATSGETGWYNEQFF. DNA of the CDR3: TGTGCCACCAGTGGGGAGACAGGGTGGTACAATGAGCAGTTCTTC.

The chain joins TRBV28 to TRBJ1-5; no firm D call. Trimming took 3 bases from V and 5 from J, leaving 17 bases between them. The CDR3 covers 16 residues. CDR1 is MDHEN and CDR2 is SYDVKM in the germline V gene. The DNA of the CDR3 is TGTGCCAGCAGTTTGTTTAGACTAAGGGTAGATCAGCCCCAGCATTTT. It specifies CASSLFRLRVDQPQHF. The full variable domain, rest sourced from reference TRBV28 and TRBJ1-5, is DVKVTQSSRYLVKRTGEKVFLECVQDMDHENMFWYRQDPGLGLRLIYFSYDVKMKEKGDIPEGYSVSREKKERFSLILESASTNQTSMYLCASSLFRLRVDQPQHFGDGTRLSIL.

The chain combines TRBV9 with TRBJ2-2, with 9 nucleotides matching TRBD1. The CDR3 sequence is 12 residues long. V trimming: 6 bases; J trimming: 11 bases; junction bases outside the gene matches: 5. Germline CDR1 SGDLS, CDR2 YYNGEE. The CDR3 nucleotides are TGTGCCAGCACCCGGACAGGGGTTGAGCTGTTTTTT. Its protein is CASTRTGVELFF.

The chain recombines TRBV6-5 with TRBJ2-1, with D possibly matching TRBD1 (6 bases). Trimming stripped 7 bases from V and 3 bases from J, with 16 bases between. The germline CDR1 and CDR2 sequences are MNHEY and SVGAGI. The CDR3 spans 15 residues. In nucleotides, the CDR3 is TGTGCCAGCAACCAAGGGGGAGTGGGCTACAATGAGCAGTTCTTC. Protein sequence: CASNQGGVGYNEQFF.

This clone was found once. The chain uses TRBV4-1 and TRBJ1-2; D not certain. CDR3 length: 14 residues. Per the germline V gene, CDR1 is MGHRA and CDR2 is YSYEKL. Deletions cut 1 base from V and 0 bases from J, with 6 bases between. CDR3 region: CASSQVSTNYGYTF. The CDR3, as DNA: TGCGCCAGCAGCCAAGTATCAACTAACTATGGCTACACCTTC.

This clone is a singleton in its sample. An end of the junction does not agree with germline; a read error may underlie this. The V and J genes are TRBV20-1 and TRBJ2-3; no reliable D call. Germline values: CDR1 DFQATT, CDR2 SNEGSKA (reference sequence). CDR3 size: 11 residues. The CDR3: CSARDRVSFSF. The CDR3, as DNA: TGCAGTGCTAGAGATCGGGTTAGCTTTTCTTTT.

The chain combines TRBV5-1 with TRBJ2-5, with 8 nucleotides matching TRBD1. Germline CDR1 reads SGHRS; CDR2 reads YFSETQ. The CDR3 is 16 amino acids. J was trimmed by 5 bases and V by 2 bases; bases with no gene match: 11. CDR3 in amino acids: CASSFLPGQASETQYF. CDR3 coding DNA: TGCGCCAGCAGCTTCCTACCGGGACAGGCTTCGGAGACCCAGTACTTC.